This TCR beta chain was captured in a study of patients and donors after allogeneic stem cell transplantation (TCRdb year 2020). Library generation was performed with RT-PCR. Data came from a NextSeq 550. TCRdb reprocessing: public reads trimmed at Q25 with fastp, clones called with MiXCR, in-frame beta chains kept. Rows are combined by CDR3 protein, so each entry shows the most common genes and DNA. Here the sample has some 960,000 distinct CDR3 sequences; around 17% occur a single time. The ten largest clonotypes hold approximately 5.9% of the sample. In this sample, this clonotype turned up a few times. Its antigen remains undetermined. No base qualities exist here, and no much larger clone lies one base off it. The receptor's source is a human donor who was either an allogeneic HSCT recipient or a stem cell or donor lymphocyte infusion donor (not recorded which). It is not recorded whose cells these are; they may come from a transplant donor. Specimen: blood, either unsorted or a sorted T cell fraction (not recorded which).

At the DNA level, the sequence is TGTGCCAGCAGCTCGACCTCTAGCGGGCACTACAATGAGCAGTTCTTC. Translated, it reads CASSSTSSGHYNEQFF. The sequence links TRBV7-9 to TRBJ2-1, with 8 junctional bases fitting TRBD2. Inclusive of the bounding cysteine and phenylalanine, the CDR3 is 16 residues long. Just the 48-base CDR3 DNA is kept, in frame starting at base 1. CDR1 is given as SEHNR and CDR2 as FQNEAQ, both from the germline V gene (reference sequence). Trimmed from V: 4 bases; trimmed from J: 3 bases; junction bases lacking a gene match: 8.